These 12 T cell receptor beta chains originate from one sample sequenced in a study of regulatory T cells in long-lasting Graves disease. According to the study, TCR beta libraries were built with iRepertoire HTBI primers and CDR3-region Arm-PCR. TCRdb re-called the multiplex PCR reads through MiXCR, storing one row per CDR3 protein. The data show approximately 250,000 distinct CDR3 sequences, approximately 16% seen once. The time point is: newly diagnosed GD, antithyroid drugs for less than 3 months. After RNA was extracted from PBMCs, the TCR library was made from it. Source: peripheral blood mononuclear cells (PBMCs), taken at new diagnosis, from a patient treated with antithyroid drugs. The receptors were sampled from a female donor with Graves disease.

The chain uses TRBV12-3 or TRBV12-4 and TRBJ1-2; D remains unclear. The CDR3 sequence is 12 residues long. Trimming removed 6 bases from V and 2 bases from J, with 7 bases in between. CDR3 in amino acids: CASSDLNYGYTF. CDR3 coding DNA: TGTGCCAGCAGCGACCTAAACTATGGCTACACCTTC.

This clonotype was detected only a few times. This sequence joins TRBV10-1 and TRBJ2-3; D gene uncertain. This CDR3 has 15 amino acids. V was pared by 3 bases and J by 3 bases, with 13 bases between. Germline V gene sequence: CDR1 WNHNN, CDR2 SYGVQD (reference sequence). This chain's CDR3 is CASSESSTATDTQYF. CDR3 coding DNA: TGCGCCAGCAGTGAATCATCTACAGCTACAGATACGCAGTATTTT.

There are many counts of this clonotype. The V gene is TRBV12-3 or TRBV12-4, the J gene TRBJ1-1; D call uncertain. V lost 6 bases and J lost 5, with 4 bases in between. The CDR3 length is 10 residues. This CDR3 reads CASRETEAFF. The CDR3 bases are TGTGCCAGCAGGGAAACTGAAGCTTTCTTT.

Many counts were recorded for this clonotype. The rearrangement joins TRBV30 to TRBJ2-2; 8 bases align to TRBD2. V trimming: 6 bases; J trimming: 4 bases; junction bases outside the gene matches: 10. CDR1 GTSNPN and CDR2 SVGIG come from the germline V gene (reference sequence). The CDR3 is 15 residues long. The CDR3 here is CACIGLAGGTGELFF. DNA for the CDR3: TGTGCCTGCATAGGCCTAGCGGGCGGCACCGGGGAGCTGTTTTTT.

CDR3 protein: CSGPGLAGRSYEQYF. DNA of the CDR3: TGCAGCGGCCCGGGACTAGCGGGACGCTCCTACGAGCAGTACTTC. The chain combines TRBV29-1 with TRBJ2-7; 13 nucleotides align to TRBD2. V dropped 7 bases and J dropped 0; count of bases not matched to a gene: 6. Germline-derived CDR1 and CDR2 are SQVTM and ANQGSEA. This CDR3 comprises 15 residues.

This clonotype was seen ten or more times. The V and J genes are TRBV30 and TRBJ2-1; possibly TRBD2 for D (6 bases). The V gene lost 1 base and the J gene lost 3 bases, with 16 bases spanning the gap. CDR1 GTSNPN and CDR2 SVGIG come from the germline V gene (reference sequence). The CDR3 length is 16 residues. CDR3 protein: CAWSDPFSGSYNEQFF. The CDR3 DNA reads TGTGCCTGGAGTGATCCCTTTAGCGGTAGCTACAATGAGCAGTTCTTC. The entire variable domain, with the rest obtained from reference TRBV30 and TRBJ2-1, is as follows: SQTIHQWPATLVQPVGSPLSLECTVEGTSNPNLYWYRQAAGRGLQLLFYSVGIGQISSEVPQNLSASRPQDRQFILSSKKLLLSDSGFYLCAWSDPFSGSYNEQFFGPGTRLTVL.

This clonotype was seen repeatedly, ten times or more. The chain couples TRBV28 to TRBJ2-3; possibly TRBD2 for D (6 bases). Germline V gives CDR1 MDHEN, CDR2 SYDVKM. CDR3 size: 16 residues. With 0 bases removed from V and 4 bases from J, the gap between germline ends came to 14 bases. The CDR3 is CASSLWGSSAADTQYF. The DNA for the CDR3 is TGTGCCAGCAGTTTATGGGGTTCTAGCGCGGCAGATACGCAGTATTTT.

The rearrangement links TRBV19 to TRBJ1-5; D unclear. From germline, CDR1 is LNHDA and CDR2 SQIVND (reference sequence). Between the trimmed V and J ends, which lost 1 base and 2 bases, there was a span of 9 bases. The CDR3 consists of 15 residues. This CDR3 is CASSIVGRGNQPQHF. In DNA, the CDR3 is TGTGCCAGTAGTATAGTCGGGAGGGGCAATCAGCCCCAGCATTTT.

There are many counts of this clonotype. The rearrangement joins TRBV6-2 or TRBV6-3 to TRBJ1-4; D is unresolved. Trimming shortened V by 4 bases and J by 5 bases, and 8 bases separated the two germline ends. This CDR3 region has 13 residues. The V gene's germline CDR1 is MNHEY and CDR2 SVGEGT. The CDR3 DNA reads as TGTGCCAGCAGTTGGGGTCAAAATGAAAAACTGTTTTTT. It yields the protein CASSWGQNEKLFF.

CDR3 nucleotide sequence: TGCAGTGCTAGCAGCGCTGGGTGGGGGTCAGAGACCCAGTACTTC. Amino acid sequence: CSASSAGWGSETQYF. The gene calls are TRBV20-1 and TRBJ2-5; D is tentatively TRBD1 or TRBD2 (5 bases each). Germline CDR1 reads DFQATT; CDR2 reads SNEGSKA (reference sequence). This CDR3 is built from 15 residues. V was clipped by 3 bases and J by 4 bases, with 18 bases between them.

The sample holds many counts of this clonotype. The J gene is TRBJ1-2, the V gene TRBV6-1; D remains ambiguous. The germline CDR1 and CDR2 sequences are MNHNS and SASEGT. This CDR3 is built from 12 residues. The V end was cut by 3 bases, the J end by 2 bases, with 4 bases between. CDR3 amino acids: CASSEANYGYTF. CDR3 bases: TGTGCCAGCAGTGAGGCGAACTATGGCTACACCTTC.

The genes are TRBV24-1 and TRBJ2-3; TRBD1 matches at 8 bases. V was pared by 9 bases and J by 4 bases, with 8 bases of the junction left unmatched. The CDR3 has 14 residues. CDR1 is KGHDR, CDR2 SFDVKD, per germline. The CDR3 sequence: CATGDRTEADTQYF. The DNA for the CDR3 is TGTGCCACCGGGGACAGGACCGAGGCAGATACGCAGTATTTT.